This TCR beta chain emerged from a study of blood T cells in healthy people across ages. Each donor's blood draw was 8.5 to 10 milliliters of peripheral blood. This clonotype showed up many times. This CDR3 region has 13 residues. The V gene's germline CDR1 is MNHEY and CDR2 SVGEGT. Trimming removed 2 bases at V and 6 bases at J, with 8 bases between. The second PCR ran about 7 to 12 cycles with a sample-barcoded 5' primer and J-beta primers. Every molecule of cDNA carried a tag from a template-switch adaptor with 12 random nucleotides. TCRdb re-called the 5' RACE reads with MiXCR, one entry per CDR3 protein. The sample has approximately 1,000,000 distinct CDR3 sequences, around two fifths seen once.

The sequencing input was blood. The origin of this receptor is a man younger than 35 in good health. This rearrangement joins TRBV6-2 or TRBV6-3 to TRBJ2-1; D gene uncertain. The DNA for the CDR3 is TGTGCCAGCAGTTACAACACGGCCAATGAGCAGTTCTTC. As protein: CASSYNTANEQFF.